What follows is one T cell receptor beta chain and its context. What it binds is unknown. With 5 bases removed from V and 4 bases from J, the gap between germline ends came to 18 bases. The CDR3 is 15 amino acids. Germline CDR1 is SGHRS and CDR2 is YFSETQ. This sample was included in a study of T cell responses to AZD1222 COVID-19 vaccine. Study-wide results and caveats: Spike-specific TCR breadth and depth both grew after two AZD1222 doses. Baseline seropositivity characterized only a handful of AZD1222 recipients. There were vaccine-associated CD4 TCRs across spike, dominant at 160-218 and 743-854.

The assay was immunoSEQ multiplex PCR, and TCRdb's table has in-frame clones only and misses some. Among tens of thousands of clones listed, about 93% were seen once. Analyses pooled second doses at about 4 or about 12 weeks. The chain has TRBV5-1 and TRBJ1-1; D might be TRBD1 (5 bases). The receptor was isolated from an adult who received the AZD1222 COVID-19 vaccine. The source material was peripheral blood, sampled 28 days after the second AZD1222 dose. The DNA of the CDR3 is TGCGCCAGCAGGGGGCAGGCTTCCGTAAGCACTGAAGCTTTCTTT. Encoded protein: CASRGQASVSTEAFF.